The sequence of this T cell receptor beta chain was determined in a study of blood T cell repertoires in COVID-19. Overall study: Specimens from acute and convalescent COVID-19 originated in the United States, Italy and Spain.

Methods used by the authors: Reference gene primer amplification gave nucleated cell count estimates. Profiling relied on immunoSEQ multiplex PCR, and the TCRdb table lists in-frame clones only, not all of them. Clone size and V and J calls were adopted from that table, with D and trimming inferred from the DNA. The table records approximately 120,000 clones, 88% of them present only once. This CDR3 spans 14 amino acids. With 5 bases removed from V and 1 base from J, the gap between germline ends came to 9 bases. Germline V lookup: CDR1 SGHRS, CDR2 YFSETQ. Comment on this clone: Within the sample, other DNA sequences also encode this same CDR3.

The sample consisted of peripheral blood. The clonotype comes from a human donor in a cohort sampled during active COVID-19. The chain couples TRBV5-1 to TRBJ2-2; tentative D call: TRBD1 (5 bases). The CDR3 nucleotides are TGCGCCAGCAGTAGCCAGGGGAACACCGGGGAGCTGTTTTTT. Amino acid sequence: CASSSQGNTGELFF.